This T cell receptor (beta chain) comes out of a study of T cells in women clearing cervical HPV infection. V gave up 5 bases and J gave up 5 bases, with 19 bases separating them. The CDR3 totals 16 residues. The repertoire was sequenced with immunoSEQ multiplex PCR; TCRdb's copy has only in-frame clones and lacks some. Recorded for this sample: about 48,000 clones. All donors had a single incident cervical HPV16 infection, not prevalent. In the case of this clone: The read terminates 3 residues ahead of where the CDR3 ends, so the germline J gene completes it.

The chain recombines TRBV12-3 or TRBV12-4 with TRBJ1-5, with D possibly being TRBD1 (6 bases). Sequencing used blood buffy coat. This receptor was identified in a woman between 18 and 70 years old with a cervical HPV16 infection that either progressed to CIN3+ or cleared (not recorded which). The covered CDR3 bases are TGTGCCAGCAGTCTGGACAGAAATAGCGTCGATCAGCCC. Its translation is CASSLDRNSVDQP. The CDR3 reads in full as CASSLDRNSVDQPQHF.